This TCR beta chain was found in a study of molecular identifiers for immune sequencing clone quantification. Findings of the study overall: Over 98% of effector molecules, but under 1% in naive cells, were held by clones with more than 20 RNA copies.

This CDR3 contains 16 residues. With 1 base clipped from V and 4 bases from J, the junction kept 9 bases outside the gene matches. Germline values: CDR1 SGHDT, CDR2 YYEEEE. This clonotype was seen repeatedly, ten times or more. As yet, its antigen is unknown. Previously described methods and listed TCR primers were used for bulk TCR libraries. TCRdb fed the PCR reads into MiXCR, producing one record per CDR3 protein. The sample yields over 35,000 distinct CDR3 sequences, roughly 24% seen once. This rearrangement joins TRBV5-6 to TRBJ2-7, with TRBD1 identical over 9 bases. The TCR comes from a human donor in good health. Some libraries in this study had Jurkat cell RNA spiked in. Sequenced input: naive CD8+ T cells from blood, with Jurkat cell RNA spiked in. Subset specified: FACS-sorted CD8+CD4-CCR7+CD45RA+ naive T cells. This CDR3 is CASSLTGGLLGYEQYF. CDR3 nucleotides: TGTGCCAGCAGCTTGACAGGGGGCCTACTTGGGTACGAGCAGTACTTC.